This is a list of T cell receptor beta chains from one sample in a study of blood T cell repertoires in COVID-19. Measured with immunoSEQ multiplex PCR; TCRdb has only the in-frame clones, and not every one. Altogether roughly 190,000 clones are present, 85% to 95% being singletons, with the ten largest covering 0.76%. The sample comprised peripheral blood. The receptors were sampled from a man in his thirties or forties with COVID-19, enrolled during active disease. CDR3s include the opening cysteine and the closing phenylalanine or tryptophan. D genes are given only for firm matches.

j_gene: TRBJ2-5; v_gene: TRBV29-1; d_gene: NA; CDR3aa: CSVDERRGTQYF
j_gene: TRBJ1-5; v_gene: TRBV23-1; d_gene: NA; CDR3aa: CASSQPDNIQHF
j_gene: TRBJ1-5; v_gene: TRBV5-1; d_gene: NA; CDR3aa: CASRLAGDQPQHF
j_gene: TRBJ1-1; v_gene: TRBV3-1/TRBV3-2; d_gene: TRBD1; CDR3aa: CASSQGMTGGNTEAFF
j_gene: TRBJ1-3; v_gene: TRBV19; d_gene: NA; CDR3aa: CASSIGAGGNTIYF
j_gene: TRBJ1-3; v_gene: TRBV6-6; d_gene: NA; CDR3aa: CASSPSTGWYNGNTIYF
j_gene: TRBJ2-7; v_gene: TRBV5-1; d_gene: TRBD1; CDR3aa: CASSLGQGAYEQYF
j_gene: TRBJ1-4; v_gene: TRBV19; d_gene: NA; CDR3aa: CASIPSPLQGNNEKLFF
j_gene: TRBJ1-5; v_gene: TRBV6-2/TRBV6-3; d_gene: TRBD1; CDR3aa: CASSNTGGHQPQHF
j_gene: TRBJ1-4; v_gene: TRBV4-1; d_gene: TRBD1; CDR3aa: CASSQARGTNEKLFF
j_gene: TRBJ2-1; v_gene: TRBV11-1; d_gene: NA; CDR3aa: CASSFSGSYNEQFF
j_gene: TRBJ1-2; v_gene: TRBV5-4; d_gene: NA; CDR3aa: CASSLGGTNYGYTF
j_gene: TRBJ2-3; v_gene: TRBV6-2/TRBV6-3; d_gene: TRBD2; CDR3aa: CASSYRGVVTDTQYF
j_gene: TRBJ2-5; v_gene: TRBV5-4; d_gene: NA; CDR3aa: CASSLNTKETQYF
j_gene: TRBJ1-1; v_gene: TRBV18; d_gene: TRBD1; CDR3aa: CASSPSETGITEAFF
j_gene: TRBJ1-1; v_gene: TRBV9; d_gene: TRBD1; CDR3aa: CASSEDVTGGTEAFF
j_gene: TRBJ1-1; v_gene: TRBV4-1; d_gene: NA; CDR3aa: CASSQDVGAAGGVAFF
j_gene: TRBJ1-2; v_gene: TRBV4-1; d_gene: NA; CDR3aa: CASSQDTVNYGYTF
j_gene: TRBJ2-1; v_gene: TRBV11-2; d_gene: TRBD2; CDR3aa: CASSKLTGLAVGEQFF
j_gene: TRBJ1-4; v_gene: TRBV4-1; d_gene: NA; CDR3aa: CASSQWRREKLFF
j_gene: TRBJ1-2; v_gene: TRBV19; d_gene: TRBD1; CDR3aa: CASSMEFETGNGYTF
j_gene: TRBJ2-2; v_gene: TRBV4-1; d_gene: TRBD1; CDR3aa: CASSQVDRSTGELFF
j_gene: TRBJ2-1; v_gene: TRBV3-1/TRBV3-2; d_gene: TRBD2; CDR3aa: CASSQSEGLAGGNEQFF
j_gene: TRBJ1-3; v_gene: TRBV19; d_gene: TRBD1; CDR3aa: CASSIRQGDTIYF
j_gene: TRBJ2-3; v_gene: TRBV9; d_gene: NA; CDR3aa: CASSKRWDADTQYF
j_gene: TRBJ2-2; v_gene: TRBV6-1; d_gene: TRBD2; CDR3aa: CASSDVAGGTGELFF
j_gene: TRBJ1-1; v_gene: TRBV5-6; d_gene: NA; CDR3aa: CASSSWNRNTEAFF
j_gene: TRBJ1-5; v_gene: TRBV5-5; d_gene: NA; CDR3aa: CASSLRDSNQPQHF
j_gene: TRBJ2-7; v_gene: TRBV9; d_gene: TRBD2; CDR3aa: CASSASGGAYEQYF
j_gene: TRBJ1-5; v_gene: TRBV3-1/TRBV3-2; d_gene: NA; CDR3aa: CASSQDTTRNQPQHF
j_gene: TRBJ2-1; v_gene: TRBV27; d_gene: NA; CDR3aa: CASSLMRGHNEQFF
j_gene: TRBJ1-4; v_gene: TRBV28; d_gene: TRBD1; CDR3aa: CASSLGEGQGSGTREKLFF
j_gene: TRBJ1-1; v_gene: TRBV4-2; d_gene: NA; CDR3aa: CASSQVDRNTEAFF
j_gene: TRBJ2-3; v_gene: TRBV5-4; d_gene: NA; CDR3aa: CASSFDYSTDTQYF
j_gene: TRBJ1-2; v_gene: TRBV30; d_gene: NA; CDR3aa: CAWSPVSNYGYTF
j_gene: TRBJ1-1; v_gene: TRBV18; d_gene: TRBD1; CDR3aa: CASSPGGMNTEAFF
j_gene: TRBJ2-7; v_gene: TRBV7-9; d_gene: TRBD1; CDR3aa: CASSPPGQHTYEQYF
j_gene: TRBJ1-1; v_gene: TRBV5-1; d_gene: TRBD1; CDR3aa: CASSLGQGVVNTEAFF
j_gene: TRBJ2-6; v_gene: TRBV6-5; d_gene: NA; CDR3aa: CASSRRGHGANVLTF
j_gene: TRBJ1-2; v_gene: TRBV28; d_gene: NA; CDR3aa: CASSLMGAYGYTF
j_gene: TRBJ1-2; v_gene: TRBV6-5; d_gene: TRBD1; CDR3aa: CASRPRSGTGDGYTF
j_gene: TRBJ2-1; v_gene: TRBV5-1; d_gene: NA; CDR3aa: CASSWEQATDEQFF
j_gene: TRBJ1-2; v_gene: TRBV2; d_gene: NA; CDR3aa: CASSEEQGGYTF
j_gene: TRBJ1-1; v_gene: TRBV3-1/TRBV3-2; d_gene: NA; CDR3aa: CASSLDSLNTEAFF
j_gene: TRBJ2-1; v_gene: TRBV4-2; d_gene: TRBD2; CDR3aa: CASSQDVAGGANEQFF
j_gene: TRBJ2-7; v_gene: TRBV19; d_gene: TRBD2; CDR3aa: CASSIGTSGSYEQYF
j_gene: TRBJ1-2; v_gene: TRBV2; d_gene: TRBD1; CDR3aa: CASSEFKEGAQGYTF
j_gene: TRBJ2-1; v_gene: TRBV7-3; d_gene: TRBD2; CDR3aa: CASSSLERGGNYNEQFF
j_gene: TRBJ1-2; v_gene: TRBV2; d_gene: TRBD1; CDR3aa: CASSFSGGAGYGYTF
j_gene: TRBJ1-1; v_gene: TRBV11-2; d_gene: NA; CDR3aa: CASSLGQLSMNTEAFF
j_gene: TRBJ1-4; v_gene: TRBV5-5; d_gene: NA; CDR3aa: CASSSGQSATTNEKLFF
j_gene: TRBJ2-7; v_gene: TRBV11-2; d_gene: NA; CDR3aa: CASSLDRGSSYEQYF
j_gene: TRBJ1-2; v_gene: TRBV4-1; d_gene: NA; CDR3aa: CASSPQGFNYGYTF
j_gene: TRBJ1-5; v_gene: TRBV5-5; d_gene: TRBD1; CDR3aa: CASSTGTADQPQHF